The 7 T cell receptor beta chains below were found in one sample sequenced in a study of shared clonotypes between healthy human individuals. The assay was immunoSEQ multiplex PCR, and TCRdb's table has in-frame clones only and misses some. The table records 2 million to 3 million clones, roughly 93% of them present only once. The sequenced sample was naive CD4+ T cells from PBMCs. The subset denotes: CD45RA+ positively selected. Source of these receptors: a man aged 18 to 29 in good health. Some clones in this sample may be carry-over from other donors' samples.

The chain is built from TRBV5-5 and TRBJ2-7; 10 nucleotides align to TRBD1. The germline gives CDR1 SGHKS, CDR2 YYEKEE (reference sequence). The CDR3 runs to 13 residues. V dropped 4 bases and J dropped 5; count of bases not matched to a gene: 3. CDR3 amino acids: CASSGGQGNEQYF. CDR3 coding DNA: TGTGCCAGCAGCGGGGGACAGGGGAACGAGCAGTACTTC.

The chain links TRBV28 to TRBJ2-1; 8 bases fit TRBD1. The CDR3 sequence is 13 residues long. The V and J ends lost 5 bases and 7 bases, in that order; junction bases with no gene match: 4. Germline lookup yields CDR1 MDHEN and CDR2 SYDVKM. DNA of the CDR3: TGTGCCAGCAGTGACAGGGGTCTGAATGAGCAGTTCTTC. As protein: CASSDRGLNEQFF.

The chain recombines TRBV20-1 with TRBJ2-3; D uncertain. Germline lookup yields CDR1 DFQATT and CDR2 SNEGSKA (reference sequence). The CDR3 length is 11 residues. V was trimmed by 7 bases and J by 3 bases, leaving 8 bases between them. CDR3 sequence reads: CSVGRTDTQYF. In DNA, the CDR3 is TGCAGTGTAGGTAGAACAGATACGCAGTATTTT.

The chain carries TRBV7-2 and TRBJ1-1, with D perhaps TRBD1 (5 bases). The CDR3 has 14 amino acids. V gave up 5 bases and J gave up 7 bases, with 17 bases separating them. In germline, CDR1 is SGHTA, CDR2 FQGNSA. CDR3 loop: CASSPLGGGLEAFF. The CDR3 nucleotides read TGTGCCAGCAGCCCCCTCGGGGGGGGTCTTGAAGCTTTCTTT.

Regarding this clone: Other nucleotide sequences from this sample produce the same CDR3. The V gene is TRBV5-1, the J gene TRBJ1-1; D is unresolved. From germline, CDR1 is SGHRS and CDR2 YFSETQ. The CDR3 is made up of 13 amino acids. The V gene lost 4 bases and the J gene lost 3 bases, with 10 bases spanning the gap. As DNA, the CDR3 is TGCGCCAGCAGCCTAGACCCAGACACTGAAGCTTTCTTT. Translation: CASSLDPDTEAFF.

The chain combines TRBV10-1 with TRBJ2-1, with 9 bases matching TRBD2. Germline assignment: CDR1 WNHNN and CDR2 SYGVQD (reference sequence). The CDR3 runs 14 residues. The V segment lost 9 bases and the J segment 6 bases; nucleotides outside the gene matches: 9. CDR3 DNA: TGCGCCAGTAATAGCGGGGGCCCTCCCAATGAGCAGTTCTTC. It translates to CASNSGGPPNEQFF.

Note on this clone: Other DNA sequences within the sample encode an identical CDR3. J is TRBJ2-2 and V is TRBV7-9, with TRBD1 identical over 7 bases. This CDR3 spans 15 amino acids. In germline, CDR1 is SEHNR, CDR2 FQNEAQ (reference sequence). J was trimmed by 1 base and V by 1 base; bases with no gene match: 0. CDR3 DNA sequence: TGTGCCAGCAGCTTAGGGACAGGGAACACCGGGGAGCTGTTTTTT. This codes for CASSLGTGNTGELFF.